This T cell receptor beta chain was observed in a study of lymphopenia after photon versus proton radiotherapy. J gave up 2 bases and V 4 bases, and 14 bases lay outside the gene matches. Looked up from germline, CDR1 is SQVTM and CDR2 is ANQGSEA. The CDR3 is 16 amino acids. With respect to this clone: What it binds is unknown.

Study-level findings and limits: Post-nadir TCR diversity decline inversely tracked overall survival among those who died. Under photons, naive T cells and diversity fell while effector/memory populations rose.

Method: immunoSEQ multiplex PCR; TCRdb's copy keeps in-frame clones and lacks some. The sample gives around 150,000 clones, approximately 86% of which show up once; 4% to 5% is in the top ten. The chain combines TRBV29-1 with TRBJ2-7; 7 bases match TRBD2. The sequence was obtained from a man aged 45-65 years with gastric cancer. Sequenced material: peripheral blood, taken from a patient treated with photon-based radiotherapy. The CDR3 protein is CSVAGPPGRVTYEQYF. CDR3 bases: TGCAGCGTTGCTGGGCCTCCAGGGAGGGTGACCTACGAGCAGTACTTC.